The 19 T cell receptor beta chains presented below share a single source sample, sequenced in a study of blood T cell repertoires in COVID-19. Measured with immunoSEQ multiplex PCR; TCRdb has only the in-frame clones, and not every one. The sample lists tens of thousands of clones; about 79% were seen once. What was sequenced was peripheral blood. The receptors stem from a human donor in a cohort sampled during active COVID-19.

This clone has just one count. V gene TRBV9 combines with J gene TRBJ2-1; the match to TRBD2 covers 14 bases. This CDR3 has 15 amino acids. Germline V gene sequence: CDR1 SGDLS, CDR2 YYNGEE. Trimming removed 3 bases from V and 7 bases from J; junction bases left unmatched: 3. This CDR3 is CASSAGLAGVNEQFF. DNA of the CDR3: TGTGCCAGCAGCGCGGGACTAGCGGGAGTTAATGAGCAGTTCTTC.

The CDR3 region has the DNA TGTGCCAGCAGATTCGGACAGGTGGGGGGTGAGCAGTTCTTC. Protein product: CASRFGQVGGEQFF. The V gene is TRBV2, the J gene TRBJ2-1; D perhaps matches TRBD1 (7 bases). This CDR3 has 14 amino acids. CDR1 and CDR2 from the germline V gene are SNHLY and FYNNEI. The ends were cut back, 6 bases at V and 9 bases at J, with 18 bases in the middle.

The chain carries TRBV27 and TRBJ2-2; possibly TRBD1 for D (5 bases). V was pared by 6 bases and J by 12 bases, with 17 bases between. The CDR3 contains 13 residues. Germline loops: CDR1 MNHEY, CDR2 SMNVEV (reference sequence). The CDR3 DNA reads TGTGCCAGCAGGTTAGGGGCTTACTCTAAGCTGTTTTTT. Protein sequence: CASRLGAYSKLFF.

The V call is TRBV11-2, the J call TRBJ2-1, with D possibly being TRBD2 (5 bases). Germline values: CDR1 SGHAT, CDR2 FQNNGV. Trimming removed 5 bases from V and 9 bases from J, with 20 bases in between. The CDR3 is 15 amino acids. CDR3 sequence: CASSLEGGTRLEQFF. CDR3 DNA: TGTGCCAGCAGCCTCGAAGGAGGAACCCGCCTTGAGCAGTTCTTC.

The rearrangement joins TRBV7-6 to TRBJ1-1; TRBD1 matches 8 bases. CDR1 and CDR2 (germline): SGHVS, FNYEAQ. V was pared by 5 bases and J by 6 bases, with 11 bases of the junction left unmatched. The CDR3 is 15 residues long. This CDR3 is CASSPGTGSFAEAFF. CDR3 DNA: TGTGCCAGCAGCCCAGGGACAGGATCGTTCGCTGAAGCTTTCTTT.

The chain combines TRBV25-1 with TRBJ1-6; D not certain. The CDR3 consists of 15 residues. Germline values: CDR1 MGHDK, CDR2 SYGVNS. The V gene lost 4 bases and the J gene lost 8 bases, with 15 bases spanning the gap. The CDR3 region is CASSGPGFKDSPLHF. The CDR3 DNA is TGTGCCAGCAGTGGCCCGGGGTTCAAGGATTCACCCCTCCACTTT.

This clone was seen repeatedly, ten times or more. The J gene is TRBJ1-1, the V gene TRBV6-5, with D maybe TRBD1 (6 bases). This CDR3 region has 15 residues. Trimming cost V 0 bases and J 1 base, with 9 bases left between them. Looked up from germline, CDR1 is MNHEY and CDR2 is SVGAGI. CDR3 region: CASSYSWGQNTEAFF. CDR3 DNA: TGTGCCAGCAGTTACTCTTGGGGACAGAACACTGAAGCTTTCTTT.

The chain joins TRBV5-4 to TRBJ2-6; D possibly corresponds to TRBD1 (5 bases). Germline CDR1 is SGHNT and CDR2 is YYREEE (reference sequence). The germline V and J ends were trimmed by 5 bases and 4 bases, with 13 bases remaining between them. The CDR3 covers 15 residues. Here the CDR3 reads CASSPQGAGANVLTF. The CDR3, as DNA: TGTGCCAGCAGTCCTCAGGGTGCCGGGGCCAACGTCCTGACTTTC.

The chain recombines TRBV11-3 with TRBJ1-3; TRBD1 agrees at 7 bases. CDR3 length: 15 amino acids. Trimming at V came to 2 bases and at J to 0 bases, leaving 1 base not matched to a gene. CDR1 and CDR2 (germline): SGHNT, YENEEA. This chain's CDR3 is CASSLWDSSGNTIYF. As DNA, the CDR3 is TGTGCCAGCAGCTTATGGGACAGCTCTGGAAACACCATATATTTT.

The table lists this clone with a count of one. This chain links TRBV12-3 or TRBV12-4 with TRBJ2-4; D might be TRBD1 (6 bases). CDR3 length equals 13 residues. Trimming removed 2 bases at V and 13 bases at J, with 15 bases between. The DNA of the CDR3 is TGTGCCAGCAGTTTAACCACAGGGTTGGAACAGTACTTC. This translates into CASSLTTGLEQYF.

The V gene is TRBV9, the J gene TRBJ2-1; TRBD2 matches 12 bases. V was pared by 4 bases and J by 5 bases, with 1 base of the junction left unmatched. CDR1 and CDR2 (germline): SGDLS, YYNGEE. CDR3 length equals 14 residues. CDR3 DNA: TGTGCCAGCAGCCTAGCGGGGGGGCACAATGAGCAGTTCTTC. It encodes CASSLAGGHNEQFF.

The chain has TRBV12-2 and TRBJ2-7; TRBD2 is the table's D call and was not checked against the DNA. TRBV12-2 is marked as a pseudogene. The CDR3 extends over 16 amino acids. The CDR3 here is CASRSGLAGATYEQYV. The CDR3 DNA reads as TGTGCAAGTCGCTCCGGACTAGCGGGGGCTACCTACGAGCAGTACGTC.

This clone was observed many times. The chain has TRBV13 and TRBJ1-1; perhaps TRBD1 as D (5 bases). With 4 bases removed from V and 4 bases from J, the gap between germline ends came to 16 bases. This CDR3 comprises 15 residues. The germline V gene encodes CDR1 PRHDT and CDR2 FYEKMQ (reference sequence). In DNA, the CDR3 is TGTGCCAGCAGCTCTAAGGGATTGGGGGGCACTGAAGCTTTCTTT. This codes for CASSSKGLGGTEAFF.

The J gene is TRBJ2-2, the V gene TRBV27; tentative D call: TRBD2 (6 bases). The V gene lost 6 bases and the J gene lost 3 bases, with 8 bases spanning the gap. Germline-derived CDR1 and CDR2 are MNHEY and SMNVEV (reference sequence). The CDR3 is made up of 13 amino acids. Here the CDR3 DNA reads TGTGCCAGCAGAGGGGACTACACCGGGGAGCTGTTTTTT. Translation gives CASRGDYTGELFF.

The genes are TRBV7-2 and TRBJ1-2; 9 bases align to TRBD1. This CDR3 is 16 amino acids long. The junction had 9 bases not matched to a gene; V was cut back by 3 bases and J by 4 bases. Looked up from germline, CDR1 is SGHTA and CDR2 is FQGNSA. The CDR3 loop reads CASSLEGTGILYGYTF. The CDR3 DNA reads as TGTGCCAGCAGCTTGGAAGGGACAGGGATCCTCTATGGCTACACCTTC.

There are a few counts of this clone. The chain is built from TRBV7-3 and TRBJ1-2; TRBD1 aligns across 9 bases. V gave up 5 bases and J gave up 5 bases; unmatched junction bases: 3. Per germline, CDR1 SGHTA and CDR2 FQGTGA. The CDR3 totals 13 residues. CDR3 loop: CASSLTGGYGYTF. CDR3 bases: TGTGCCAGCAGCCTGACAGGGGGTTATGGCTACACCTTC.

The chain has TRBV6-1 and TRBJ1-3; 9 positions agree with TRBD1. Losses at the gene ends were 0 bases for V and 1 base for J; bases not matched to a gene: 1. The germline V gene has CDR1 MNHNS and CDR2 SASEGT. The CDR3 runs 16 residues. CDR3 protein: CASSEATGGSGNTIYF. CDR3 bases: TGTGCCAGCAGTGAAGCGACAGGGGGTTCTGGAAACACCATATATTTT.

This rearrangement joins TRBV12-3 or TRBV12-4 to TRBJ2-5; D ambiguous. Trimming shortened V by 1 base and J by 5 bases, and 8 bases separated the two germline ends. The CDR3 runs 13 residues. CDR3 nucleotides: TGTGCCAGCAGTTTAGACAGACGGGAGACCCAGTACTTC. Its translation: CASSLDRRETQYF.

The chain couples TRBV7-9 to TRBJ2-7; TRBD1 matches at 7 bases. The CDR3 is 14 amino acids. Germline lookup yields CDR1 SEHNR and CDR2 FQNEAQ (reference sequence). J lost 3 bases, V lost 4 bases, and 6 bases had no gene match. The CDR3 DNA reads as TGTGCCAGCAGCTCCGGGACAGACTTCTACGAGCAGTACTTC. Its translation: CASSSGTDFYEQYF.